This section outlines one T cell receptor beta chain sequence together with its context. In the original processing: Nucleated cell counts were estimated from reference gene primer amplification. The data were produced by immunoSEQ multiplex PCR, yet TCRdb's version contains in-frame clones alone and is incomplete. V and J calls and clone size follow that table, whereas D and trimming were derived from the DNA. This table holds 250,000 to 350,000 clones, more than 75% found once. The data stem from a study of blood T cell repertoires in COVID-19. Study in general: Some COVID-19 samples were acute and others convalescent; all came from the United States, Italy and Spain. In each case, the material was cDNA or gDNA derived from T cells, B-cell-depleted T cells, or PBMCs.

Deletions cut 1 base from V and 4 bases from J, with 13 bases between. This CDR3 is built from 15 residues. Per germline, CDR1 SGHTA and CDR2 FQGTGA. The source is a woman aged 45-65 years with acute or convalescent COVID-19. The sequencing sample was made of peripheral blood. The rearrangement joins TRBV7-3 to TRBJ1-2; D possibly corresponds to TRBD1 (5 bases). The CDR3 DNA reads TGTGCCAGCAGCTTAAGGGCAGGGTACCCCTATGGCTACACCTTC. Its protein is CASSLRAGYPYGYTF.